The clone carrying this TCR beta chain was recorded only once. Trimming took off 4 bases at V and 7 bases at J, with 17 bases between the two ends. The length of the CDR3 is 16 residues. The V gene's germline CDR1 is MGHRA and CDR2 YSYEKL. The data belong to a study of blood T cell repertoires in COVID-19. Study summary: Acute and convalescent COVID-19 samples came from the United States, Italy and Spain.

Per the original data handling: Counts of nucleated cells, estimated from reference gene primer amplification, were obtained. Sequencing was performed with immunoSEQ multiplex PCR; in TCRdb, only in-frame clones are kept and a portion is missing. V, J and clone size derive from that table, while D and trimming were established from the DNA sequence. The top ten hold 1.3% of the sample, which has some 300,000 clones, about 87% seen once. This TCR came from a man in his 70s with acute or convalescent COVID-19. The V call is TRBV4-1, the J call TRBJ1-6; D call uncertain. The sample comprised peripheral blood. The CDR3 DNA follows: TGCGCCAGCAGCCCGACCACCCGGGTTACCAATTCACCCCTCCACTTT. This sequence encodes CASSPTTRVTNSPLHF.